The present entry profiles one T cell receptor beta chain with its context. As yet, its antigen is unknown. TCRdb re-called the RT-PCR reads through MiXCR, storing one row per CDR3 protein. The sample holds some 540,000 distinct CDR3 sequences, 20% to 25% seen once. The data were taken from a study of response to subunit inactivated influenza vaccine. Study-wide findings and caveats: There was a suggestion from the authors that each seasonal influenza vaccination recruits few new T cells.

Germline CDR1 and CDR2: DFQATT and SNEGSKA (reference sequence). The V gene end was trimmed by 1 base and the J gene end by 5 bases; junction bases not matched to a gene: 5. This CDR3 has 15 residues. These data also featured in a second study, about T cells expressing NK-cell markers. That source adds: Template switching by 5'RACE with UMIs generated the TCR beta cDNA. Source material for TCR beta repertoires consisted of sorted CD3+CD56+NKG2C+, CD3+CD56+NKG2C- and CD3+CD56-NKG2C+ T cells. The authors sequenced eight donors, of whom seven were HCMV-seropositive and one was seronegative. These clonotypes additionally ranked first within the CD3+CD56-NKG2C+ fraction of a few donors.

The sequencing used CD4+ T cells sorted from PBMCs, collected about 12 days after vaccination. The V call is TRBV20-1, the J call TRBJ2-2; TRBD2 matches 9 bases. This TCR was recovered from a man aged 45 to 65 who received an inactivated influenza vaccine. The DNA of the CDR3 is TGCAGTGCTAGAGGGGCTAGCGGGATAACCGGGGAGCTGTTTTTT. This sequence encodes CSARGASGITGELFF.